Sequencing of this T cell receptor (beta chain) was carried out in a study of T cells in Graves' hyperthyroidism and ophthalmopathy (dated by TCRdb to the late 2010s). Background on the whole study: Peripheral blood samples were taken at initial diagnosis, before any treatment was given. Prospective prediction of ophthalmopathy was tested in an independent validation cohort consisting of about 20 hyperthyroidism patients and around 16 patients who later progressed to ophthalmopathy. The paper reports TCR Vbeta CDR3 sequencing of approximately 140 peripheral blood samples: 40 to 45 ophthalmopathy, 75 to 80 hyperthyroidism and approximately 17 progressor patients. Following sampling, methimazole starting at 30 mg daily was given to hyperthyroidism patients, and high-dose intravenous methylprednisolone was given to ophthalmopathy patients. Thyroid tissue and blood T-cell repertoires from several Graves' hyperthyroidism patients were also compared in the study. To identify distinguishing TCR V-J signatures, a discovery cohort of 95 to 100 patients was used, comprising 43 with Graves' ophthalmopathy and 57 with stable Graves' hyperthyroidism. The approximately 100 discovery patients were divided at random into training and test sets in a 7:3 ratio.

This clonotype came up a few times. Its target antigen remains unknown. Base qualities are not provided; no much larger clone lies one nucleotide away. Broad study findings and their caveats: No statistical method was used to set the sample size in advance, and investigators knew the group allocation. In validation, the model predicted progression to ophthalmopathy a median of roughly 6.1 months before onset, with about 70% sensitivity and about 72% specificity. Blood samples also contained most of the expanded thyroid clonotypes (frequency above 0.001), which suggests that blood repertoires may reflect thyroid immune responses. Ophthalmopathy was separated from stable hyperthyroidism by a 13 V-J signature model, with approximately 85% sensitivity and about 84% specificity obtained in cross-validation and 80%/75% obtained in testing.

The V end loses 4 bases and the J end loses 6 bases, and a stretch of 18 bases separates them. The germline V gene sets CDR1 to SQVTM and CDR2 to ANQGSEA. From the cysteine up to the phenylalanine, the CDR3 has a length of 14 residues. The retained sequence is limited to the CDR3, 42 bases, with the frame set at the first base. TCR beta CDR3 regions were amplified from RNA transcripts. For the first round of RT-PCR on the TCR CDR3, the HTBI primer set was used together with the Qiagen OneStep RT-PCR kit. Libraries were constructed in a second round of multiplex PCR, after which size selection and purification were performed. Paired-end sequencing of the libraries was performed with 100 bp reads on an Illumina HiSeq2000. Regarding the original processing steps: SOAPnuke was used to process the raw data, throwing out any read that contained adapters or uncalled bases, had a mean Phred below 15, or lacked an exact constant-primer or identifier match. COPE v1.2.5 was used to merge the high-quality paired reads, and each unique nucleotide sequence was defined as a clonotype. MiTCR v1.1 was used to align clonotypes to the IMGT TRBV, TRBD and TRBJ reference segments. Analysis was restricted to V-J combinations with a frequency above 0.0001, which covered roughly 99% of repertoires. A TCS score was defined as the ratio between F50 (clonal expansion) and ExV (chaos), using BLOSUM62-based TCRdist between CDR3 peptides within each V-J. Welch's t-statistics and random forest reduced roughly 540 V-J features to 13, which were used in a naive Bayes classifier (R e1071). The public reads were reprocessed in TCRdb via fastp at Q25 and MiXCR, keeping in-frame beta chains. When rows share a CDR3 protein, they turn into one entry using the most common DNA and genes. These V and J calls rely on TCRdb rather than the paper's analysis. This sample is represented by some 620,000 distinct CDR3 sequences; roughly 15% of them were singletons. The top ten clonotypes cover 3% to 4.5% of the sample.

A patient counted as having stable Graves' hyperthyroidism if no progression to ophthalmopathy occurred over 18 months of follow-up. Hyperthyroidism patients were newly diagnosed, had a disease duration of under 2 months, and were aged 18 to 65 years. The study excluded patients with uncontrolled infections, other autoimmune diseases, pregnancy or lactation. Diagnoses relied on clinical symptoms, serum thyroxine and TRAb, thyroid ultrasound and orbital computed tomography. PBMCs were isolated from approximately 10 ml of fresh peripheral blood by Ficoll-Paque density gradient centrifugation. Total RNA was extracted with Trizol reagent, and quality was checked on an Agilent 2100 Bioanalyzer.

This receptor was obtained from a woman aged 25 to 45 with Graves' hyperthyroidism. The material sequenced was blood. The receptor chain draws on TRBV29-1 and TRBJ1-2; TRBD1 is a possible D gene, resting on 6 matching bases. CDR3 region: CSVGVRGARDGYTF. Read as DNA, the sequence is TGCAGCGTTGGTGTTCGGGGGGCACGCGATGGCTACACCTTC.